One sample yielded the 20 T cell receptor beta chains listed below, sequenced in a study of blood T cell repertoires in COVID-19. This table comes from immunoSEQ multiplex PCR, and its TCRdb copy is limited to in-frame clones, with some not included. The sample holds about 26,000 clones; less than 85% are singletons and the top ten take roughly 31%. The sequenced sample was peripheral blood. These receptors were collected from a human donor in a cohort sampled during active COVID-19.

This clone is a singleton in its sample. The chain recombines TRBV7-2 with TRBJ1-1; 8 positions agree with TRBD1. Germline V gene sequence: CDR1 SGHTA, CDR2 FQGNSA. With 5 bases clipped from V and 6 bases from J, the junction kept 8 bases outside the gene matches. CDR3 length equals 14 residues. This CDR3 is CASSNRQGWAEAFF. The CDR3 DNA sequence: TGTGCCAGCAGCAACCGACAGGGGTGGGCTGAAGCTTTCTTT.

The rearrangement joins TRBV9 to TRBJ2-3, with TRBD2 matching 7 bases. V was pared by 3 bases and J by 5 bases, with 9 bases of the junction left unmatched. Germline-derived CDR1 and CDR2 are SGDLS and YYNGEE. The CDR3 extends over 15 amino acids. The CDR3 nucleotides are TGTGCCAGCAGCGCAAGGACTAGTTTTAAAGATACGCAGTATTTT. Encoded protein: CASSARTSFKDTQYF.

The genes are TRBV19 and TRBJ1-5, with D maybe TRBD1 (6 bases). This CDR3 region has 17 residues. Germline CDR1 LNHDA, CDR2 SQIVND (reference sequence). Trimming left V 8 bases short and J 0 bases short, with 20 bases between. The CDR3 coding sequence is TGTGCCAGTTCGGTTGGGGGCGACTTAAGTAGCAATCAGCCCCAGCATTTT. It specifies CASSVGGDLSSNQPQHF. Based on the CDR3 plus reference TRBV19 and TRBJ1-5, the full variable domain is DGGITQSPKYLFRKEGQNVTLSCEQNLNHDAMYWYRQDPGQGLRLIYYSQIVNDFQKGDIAEGYSVSREKKESFPLTVTSAQKNPTAFYLCASSVGGDLSSNQPQHFGDGTRLSIL.

The V call is TRBV5-1, the J call TRBJ2-2; 16 bases fit TRBD2. This CDR3 has 21 amino acids. V was clipped by 0 bases and J by 5 bases; unmatched bases: 13. Germline V CDR1 and CDR2: SGHRS, YFSETQ. The CDR3, as DNA: TGCGCCAGCAGCTTGGCCGTCCCGGGACTAGCGGGGGGGCGGAAGACCGGGGAGCTGTTTTTT. Its protein is CASSLAVPGLAGGRKTGELFF. The full variable domain, its missing parts supplied by reference TRBV5-1 and TRBJ2-2, is KAGVTQTPRYLIKTRGQQVTLSCSPISGHRSVSWYQQTPGQGLQFLFEYFSETQRNKGNFPGRFSGRQFSNSRSEMNVSTLELGDSALYLCASSLAVPGLAGGRKTGELFFGEGSRLTVL.

The chain has TRBV5-1 and TRBJ2-7; TRBD2 might be the D (5 bases). Germline values: CDR1 SGHRS, CDR2 YFSETQ. CDR3 length equals 13 residues. V dropped 4 bases and J dropped 4 bases, with 12 bases sitting between them. The DNA of the CDR3 is TGCGCCAGCAGCCAAGATAGCGAGTACGAGCAGTACTTC. Translation: CASSQDSEYEQYF.

The rearrangement links TRBV24-1 to TRBJ2-2; TRBD1 aligns across 10 bases. This CDR3 comprises 17 residues. The junction had 7 bases not matched to a gene; V was cut back by 3 bases and J by 4 bases. Germline V CDR1 and CDR2: KGHDR, SFDVKD. Here the CDR3 reads CATSDPADRGATGELFF. Here the CDR3 DNA reads TGTGCCACCAGTGATCCCGCGGACAGGGGGGCCACCGGGGAGCTGTTTTTT.

The chain combines TRBV19 with TRBJ1-5; a possible D gene is TRBD1 (6 bases). The length of the CDR3 is 15 residues. Germline V gene lookup returns CDR1 LNHDA and CDR2 SQIVND (reference sequence). V was pared by 8 bases and J by 4 bases, with 18 bases between. Here the CDR3 reads CASRTTGTQNQPQHF. CDR3 nucleotide sequence: TGTGCCAGTCGTACAACCGGGACACAGAATCAGCCCCAGCATTTT.

This clone occurred once. The chain is built from TRBV4-3 and TRBJ2-6, with D maybe TRBD2 (6 bases). In germline, CDR1 is LGHNA, CDR2 YSLEER. Trimming cost V 0 bases and J 1 base, with 7 bases left between them. The CDR3 has 16 residues. DNA for the CDR3: TGCGCCAGCAGCCAAGACGCGGGATCTGGGGCCAACGTCCTGACTTTC. Its protein product is CASSQDAGSGANVLTF.

V is TRBV27 and J is TRBJ2-7, with 8 bases aligning to TRBD1. The germline V gene encodes CDR1 MNHEY and CDR2 SMNVEV (reference sequence). CDR3 length: 14 residues. Trimming at V came to 5 bases and at J to 7 bases, leaving 10 bases not matched to a gene. The CDR3 reads CASSGQGPRREQYF. CDR3 DNA sequence: TGTGCCAGCAGTGGACAGGGTCCACGAAGGGAGCAGTACTTC.

V and J are TRBV18 and TRBJ1-6; 7 nucleotides agree with TRBD1. V shed 3 bases, J shed 7 bases, and the junction held 0 bases outside the gene matches. The CDR3 runs to 13 residues. The V gene's germline CDR1 is KGHSH and CDR2 LQKENI. The CDR3 sequence: CASSPGQNSPLHF. The CDR3 bases are TGTGCCAGCTCACCGGGACAGAATTCACCCCTCCACTTT.

As to this clone: The junction shows a germline mismatch at one end, possibly a read error. This chain connects TRBV19 to TRBJ1-6; TRBD1 might be the D (5 bases). From germline, CDR1 is LNHDA and CDR2 SQIVND (reference sequence). The CDR3 loop spans 14 amino acids. CDR3 amino acids: CASSLDSYNSPLHF. For the CDR3, the DNA is TGTGCCAGTAGTCTAGACAGCTATAATTCACCCCTCCACTTT.

This rearrangement joins TRBV4-3 to TRBJ1-1; 9 bases fit TRBD1. There are 15 residues in the CDR3. Germline V lookup: CDR1 LGHNA, CDR2 YSLEER. Trimming removed 5 bases from V and 4 bases from J; junction bases left unmatched: 8. CDR3: CASSGTGGISTEAFF. The CDR3 nucleotides are TGCGCCAGCAGCGGTACAGGGGGCATTTCCACTGAAGCTTTCTTT.

J is TRBJ2-5 and V is TRBV4-1; 7 positions agree with TRBD1. CDR1 is MGHRA, CDR2 YSYEKL, per germline. V was clipped by 1 base and J by 5 bases; unmatched bases: 13. The CDR3 extends over 17 amino acids. CDR3 sequence (DNA): TGCGCCAGCAGCCAAGCAGGAGGTAGGGGGCCCTACGAGACCCAGTACTTC. As protein: CASSQAGGRGPYETQYF.

The chain has TRBV11-1 and TRBJ1-1; 8 bases fit TRBD1. Germline V CDR1 and CDR2: SGHAT, FQDESV (reference sequence). The length of the CDR3 is 15 residues. V lost 0 bases, J lost 4 bases, and 4 bases stayed unmatched. CDR3 DNA sequence: TGTGCCAGCAGCTTAGCGGACAGGGAAGTCACTGAAGCTTTCTTT. This gives the protein CASSLADREVTEAFF.

The chain combines TRBV5-4 with TRBJ1-2; no definite D call. Germline values: CDR1 SGHNT, CDR2 YYREEE (reference sequence). The length of the CDR3 is 15 residues. V was cut by 0 bases and J by 8 bases, with 17 bases left in between. CDR3 DNA: TGTGCCAGCAGCTTGGAATGGCGGGGATCGGGGGGCTACACCTTC. Encoded protein: CASSLEWRGSGGYTF.

This rearrangement joins TRBV5-1 to TRBJ1-3; 8 bases map to TRBD1. CDR1 is SGHRS and CDR2 is YFSETQ in the germline V gene. The CDR3 length is 16 residues. The ends lost 2 bases at V and 4 bases at J; junction bases unmatched: 8. Here the CDR3 reads CASSLLPTGAGNTIYF. The CDR3 bases are TGCGCCAGCAGCTTACTACCGACAGGGGCAGGAAACACCATATATTTT.

This clone appeared a few times. V usage is TRBV3-1 (or the pseudogene TRBV3-2) and J usage is TRBJ1-6; D is perhaps TRBD1 (5 bases). Germline CDR1 LGHDT, CDR2 YNNKEL (reference sequence). V shed 1 base and J shed 7 bases, with 11 bases lying between them. The CDR3 consists of 15 residues. Written as DNA, the CDR3 is TGTGCCAGCAGCCAAGGCGGAGGGGAGAATTCACCCCTCCACTTT. Residues: CASSQGGGENSPLHF.

V and J are TRBV4-1 and TRBJ2-2; possibly TRBD2 for D (5 bases). The V end lost 1 base, the J end lost 6 bases, and 9 bases lay between the germline ends. The CDR3 totals 14 residues. Looked up from germline, CDR1 is MGHRA and CDR2 is YSYEKL. The CDR3 DNA follows: TGCGCCAGCAGCCAAGGGACTGGAGCCGGGGAGCTGTTTTTT. Encoded protein: CASSQGTGAGELFF.

The chain employs TRBV19 and TRBJ2-5; TRBD2 agrees at 8 bases. The germline V gene encodes CDR1 LNHDA and CDR2 SQIVND (reference sequence). The CDR3 contains 16 residues. The V segment lost 2 bases and the J segment 7 bases; nucleotides outside the gene matches: 12. CDR3 residues: CASSITATSGGGTQYF. In nucleotides, the CDR3 is TGTGCCAGTAGTATAACGGCTACTAGCGGAGGGGGGACCCAGTACTTC.

This clone was seen only a few times. CDR3 residues: CASGSQQGPTNEKLFF. The CDR3 DNA reads as TGTGCTAGTGGTTCTCAACAGGGACCAACTAATGAAAAACTGTTTTTT. The gene calls are TRBV12-5 and TRBJ1-4; perhaps TRBD1 as D (6 bases). The CDR3 loop spans 16 amino acids. V lost 4 bases and J 0 bases, leaving 12 bases between the germline ends. The germline gives CDR1 LGHNT, CDR2 FRNRAP.